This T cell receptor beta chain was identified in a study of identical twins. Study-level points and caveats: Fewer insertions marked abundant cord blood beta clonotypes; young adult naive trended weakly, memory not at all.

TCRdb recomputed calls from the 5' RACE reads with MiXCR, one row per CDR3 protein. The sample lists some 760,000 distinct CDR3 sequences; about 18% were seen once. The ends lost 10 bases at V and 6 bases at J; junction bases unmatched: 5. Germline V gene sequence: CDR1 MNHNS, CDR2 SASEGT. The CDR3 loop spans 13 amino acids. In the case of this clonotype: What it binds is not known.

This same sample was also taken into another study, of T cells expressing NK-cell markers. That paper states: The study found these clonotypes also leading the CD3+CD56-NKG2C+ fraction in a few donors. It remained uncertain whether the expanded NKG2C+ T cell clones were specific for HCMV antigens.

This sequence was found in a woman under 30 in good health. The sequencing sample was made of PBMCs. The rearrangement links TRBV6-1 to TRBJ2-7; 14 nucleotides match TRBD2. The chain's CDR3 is CATRLAGGREQYF. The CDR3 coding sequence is TGTGCCACCAGACTAGCGGGGGGGCGCGAGCAGTACTTC.